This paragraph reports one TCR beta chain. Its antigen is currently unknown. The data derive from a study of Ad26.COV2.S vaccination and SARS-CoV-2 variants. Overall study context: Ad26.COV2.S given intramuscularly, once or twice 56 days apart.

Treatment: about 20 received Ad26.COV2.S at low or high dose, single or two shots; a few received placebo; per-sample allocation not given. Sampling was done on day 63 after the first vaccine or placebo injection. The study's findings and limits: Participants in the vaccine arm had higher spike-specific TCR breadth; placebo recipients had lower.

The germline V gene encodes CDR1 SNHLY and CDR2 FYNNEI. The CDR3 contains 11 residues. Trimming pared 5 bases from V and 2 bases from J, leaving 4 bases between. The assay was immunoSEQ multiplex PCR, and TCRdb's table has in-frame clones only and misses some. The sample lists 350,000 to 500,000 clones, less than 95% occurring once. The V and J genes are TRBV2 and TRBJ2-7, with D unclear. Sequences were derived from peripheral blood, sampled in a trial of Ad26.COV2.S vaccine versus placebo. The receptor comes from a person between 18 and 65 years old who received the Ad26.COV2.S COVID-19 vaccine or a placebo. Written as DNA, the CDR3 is TGTGCCAGCAGTTCAACCTACGAGCAGTACTTC. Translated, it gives CASSSTYEQYF.